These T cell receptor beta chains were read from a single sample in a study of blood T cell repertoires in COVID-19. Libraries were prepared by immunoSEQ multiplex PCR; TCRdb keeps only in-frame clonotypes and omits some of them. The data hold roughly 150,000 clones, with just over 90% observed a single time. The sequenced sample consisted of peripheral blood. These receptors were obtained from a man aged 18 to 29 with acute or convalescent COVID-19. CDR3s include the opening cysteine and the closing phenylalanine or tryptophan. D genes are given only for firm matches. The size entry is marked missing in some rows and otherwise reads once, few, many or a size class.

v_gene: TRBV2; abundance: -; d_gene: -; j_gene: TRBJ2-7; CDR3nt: TGTGCCAGCAGCGGAGGGAGTTCGCAGTACTTC; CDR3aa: CASSGGSSQYF
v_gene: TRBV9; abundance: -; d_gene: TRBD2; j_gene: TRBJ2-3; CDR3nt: TGTGCCAGCAGCGCTAGGGGACTAGCGGGGGACGCAGATACGCAGTATTTT; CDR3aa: CASSARGLAGDADTQYF
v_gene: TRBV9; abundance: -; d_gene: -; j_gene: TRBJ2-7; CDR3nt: TGTGCCAGCAGCGTAGGGGCAGGGGCCTACGAGCAGTACTTC; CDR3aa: CASSVGAGAYEQYF
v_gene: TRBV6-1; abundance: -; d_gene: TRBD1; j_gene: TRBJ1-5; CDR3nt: TGTGCCAGCAGTTTCAAGACAGGGTTCAACCAGCCCCAGCATTTT; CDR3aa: CASSFKTGFNQPQHF
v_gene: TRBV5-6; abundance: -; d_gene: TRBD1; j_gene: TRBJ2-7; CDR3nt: TGTGCCAGCAGTTTACAGGGGGCACCTAGCTCCTACGAGCAGTACTTC; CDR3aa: CASSLQGAPSSYEQYF
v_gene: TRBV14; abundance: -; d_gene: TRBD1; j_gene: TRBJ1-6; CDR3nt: TGTGCCAGCAGCCAAAAAACAGGGGGAATAATGTCCTATAATTCACCCCTCCACTTT; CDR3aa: CASSQKTGGIMSYNSPLHF
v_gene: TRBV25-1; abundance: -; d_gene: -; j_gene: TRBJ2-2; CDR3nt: TGTGCCAGCAGGGAAGGGGGGGCCGGGGAGCTGTTTTTT; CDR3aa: CASREGGAGELFF
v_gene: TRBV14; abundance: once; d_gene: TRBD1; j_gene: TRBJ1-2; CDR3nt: TGTGCCAGCAGCACCCGACAGGGGGATGGCTACACCTTC; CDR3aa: CASSTRQGDGYTF
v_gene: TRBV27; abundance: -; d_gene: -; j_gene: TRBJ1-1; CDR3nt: TGTGCCAGCAGTTTGGAGTCATTGGGGTATGCGGGTACTGAAGCTTTCTTT; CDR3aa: CASSLESLGYAGTEAFF
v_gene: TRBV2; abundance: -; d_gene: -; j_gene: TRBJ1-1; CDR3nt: TGTGCCAGCAGCACTTCGGGGAACACTGAAGCTTTCTTT; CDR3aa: CASSTSGNTEAFF
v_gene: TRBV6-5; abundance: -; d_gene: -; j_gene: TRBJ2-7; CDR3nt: TGTGCCAGCAGTTGGACCGGGGGACAGCCCTCCTACGAGCAGTACTTC; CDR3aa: CASSWTGGQPSYEQYF
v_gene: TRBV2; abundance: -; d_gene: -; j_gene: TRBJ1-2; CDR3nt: TGTGCCAGCAAAGGGGGAGGGCAGACTACCTATGGCTACACCTTC; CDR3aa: CASKGGGQTTYGYTF
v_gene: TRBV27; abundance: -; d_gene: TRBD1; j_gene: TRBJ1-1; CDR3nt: TGTGCCAGCAGCTTAACAGGGGTGAACACTGAAGCTTTCTTT; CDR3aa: CASSLTGVNTEAFF
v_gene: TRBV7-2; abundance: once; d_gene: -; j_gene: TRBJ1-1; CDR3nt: TGTGCCAGCAGCTTATCGGGAAATCTCATGAACACTGAAGCTTTCTTT; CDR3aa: CASSLSGNLMNTEAFF
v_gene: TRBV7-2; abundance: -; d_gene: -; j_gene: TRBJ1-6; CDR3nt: TGTGCCAGCAGCCCGCGTGTTAATTCACCCCTCCACTTT; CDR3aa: CASSPRVNSPLHF
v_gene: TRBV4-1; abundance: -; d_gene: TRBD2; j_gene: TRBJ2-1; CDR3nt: TGCGCCAGCAGCCAAGATCCCCGCGCGGCGGGGGGCACCTACAATGAGCAGTTCTTC; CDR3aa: CASSQDPRAAGGTYNEQFF
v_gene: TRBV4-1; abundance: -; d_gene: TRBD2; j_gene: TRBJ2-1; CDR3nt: TGCGCCAGCAGCCTGAGCGGGGGGCCGTACAATGAGCAGTTCTTC; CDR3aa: CASSLSGGPYNEQFF
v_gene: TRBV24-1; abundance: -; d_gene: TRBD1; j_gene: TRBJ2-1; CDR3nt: TGTGCCACCAGTGAGTACCCCCAGACAGGGACCTTCGGCAATGAGCAGTTCTTC; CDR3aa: CATSEYPQTGTFGNEQFF
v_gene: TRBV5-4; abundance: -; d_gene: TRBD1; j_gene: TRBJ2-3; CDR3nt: TGTGCCAGCAGCTTGTGGGACAGGGGCACAGATACGCAGTATTTT; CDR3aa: CASSLWDRGTDTQYF
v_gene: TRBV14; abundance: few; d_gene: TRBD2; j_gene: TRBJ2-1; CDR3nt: TGTGCCAGCAGCCAGCCAATTACTAGCGGGAGTTCAAATGAGCAGTTCTTC; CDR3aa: CASSQPITSGSSNEQFF
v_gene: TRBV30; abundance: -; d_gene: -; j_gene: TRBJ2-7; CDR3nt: TGTGCCTGGAAGAGGGATTCCTACGAGCAGTACTTC; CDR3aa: CAWKRDSYEQYF
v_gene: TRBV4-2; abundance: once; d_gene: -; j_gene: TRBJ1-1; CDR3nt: TGTGCCAGCAGCCAAGATAGCAAAGAGGCTTTCTTT; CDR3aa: CASSQDSKEAFF
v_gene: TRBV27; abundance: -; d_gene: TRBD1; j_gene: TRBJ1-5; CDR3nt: TGTGCCAGCAGGGCCGGGACAGGCCATCAACCCCAGCATTTT; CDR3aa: CASRAGTGHQPQHF
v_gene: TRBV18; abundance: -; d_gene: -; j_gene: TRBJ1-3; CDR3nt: TGTGCCAGCTCTCCATCACAGGATTGGAACGGAAACACCATATATTTT; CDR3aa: CASSPSQDWNGNTIYF
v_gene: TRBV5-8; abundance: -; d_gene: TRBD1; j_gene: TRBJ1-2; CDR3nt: TGTGCCGGCGCCCCGGGGAACAGGGGCGCTAACTATGGCTACACCTTC; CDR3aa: CAGAPGNRGANYGYTF
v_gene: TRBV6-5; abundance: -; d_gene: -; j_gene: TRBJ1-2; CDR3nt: TGTGCCAGCATCAGTATCAAGGGCTACACCTTC; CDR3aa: CASISIKGYTF
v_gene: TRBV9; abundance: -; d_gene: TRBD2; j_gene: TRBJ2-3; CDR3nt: TGTGCCAGCAGCGTAAGCGGGGGGGACACAGATACGCAGTATTTT; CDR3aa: CASSVSGGDTDTQYF
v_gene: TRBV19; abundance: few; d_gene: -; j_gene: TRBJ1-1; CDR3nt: TGTGCCAGTAGTATAGATAATTTCCAGTCCACTGAAGCTTTCTTT; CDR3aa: CASSIDNFQSTEAFF
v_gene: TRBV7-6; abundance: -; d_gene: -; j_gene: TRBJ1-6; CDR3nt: TGTGCCAGCAGCTTAGCGGCTTTGGGGAGTGGTTCACCCCTCCACTTT; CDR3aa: CASSLAALGSGSPLHF
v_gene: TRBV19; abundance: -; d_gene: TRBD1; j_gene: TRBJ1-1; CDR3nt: TGTGCCAGTAGTACCCAGGGGGCCTTTGAAGCTTTCTTT; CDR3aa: CASSTQGAFEAFF
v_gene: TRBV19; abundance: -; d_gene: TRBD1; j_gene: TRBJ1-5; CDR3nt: TGTGCCAGTAGTATCATTAGGGAAGGGACAGGGATGAGGCGTCATCAGCCCCAGCATTTT; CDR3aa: CASSIIREGTGMRRHQPQHF
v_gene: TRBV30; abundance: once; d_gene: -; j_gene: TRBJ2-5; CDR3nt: TGTGCCCGGAGTGGGGCAGAGACCCAGTACTTC; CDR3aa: CARSGAETQYF
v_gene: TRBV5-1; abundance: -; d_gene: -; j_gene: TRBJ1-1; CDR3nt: TGCGCCAGCAGCTTGAGGGGGTTGACTTTCTTT; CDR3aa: CASSLRGLTFF
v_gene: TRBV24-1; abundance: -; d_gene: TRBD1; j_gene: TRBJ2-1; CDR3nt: TGTGCCACCAGTGATTCAGGGACAGGGGGTAATGAGCAGTTCTTC; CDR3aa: CATSDSGTGGNEQFF
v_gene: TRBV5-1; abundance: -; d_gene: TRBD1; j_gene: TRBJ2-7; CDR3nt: TGCGCCAGCAGCTGGACAGGGAAAGAAAACGAGCAGTACTTC; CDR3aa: CASSWTGKENEQYF
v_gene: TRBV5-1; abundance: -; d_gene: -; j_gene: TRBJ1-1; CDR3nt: TGCGCCAGCAGCTTGGCGGTTCGGGGGACTGAAGCTTTCTTT; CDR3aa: CASSLAVRGTEAFF
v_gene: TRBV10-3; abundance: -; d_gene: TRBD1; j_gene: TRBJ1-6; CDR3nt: TGTGCCACCATCGCCGACAGGGGTAATTCACCCCTCCACTTT; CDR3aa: CATIADRGNSPLHF
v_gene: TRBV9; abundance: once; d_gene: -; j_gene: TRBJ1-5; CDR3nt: TGTGCCAGCAGCGTAGTTCTAGGGGCGCATCAGCCCCAGCATTTT; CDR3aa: CASSVVLGAHQPQHF